A selection of T cell receptor beta chains follows, all from one sample in a study of cytomegalovirus exposure and HLA in healthy donors. Assay: immunoSEQ multiplex PCR; the TCRdb copy retains only in-frame clones and omits some. Among around 140,000 clones, approximately 61% were seen once, and the ten largest hold 2% to 3%. Sequenced material: PBMCs. The receptors originated from a middle-aged woman in good health and CMV-seronegative. Each CDR3 is given without its conserved first and last residue. Fields, in order: V gene, J gene, CDR3 protein.

V: TRBV5-1; J: TRBJ1-2; CDR3: ASSFFLQGADYGYT
V: TRBV19; J: TRBJ1-5; CDR3: ASSIVARKAGQPQH
V: TRBV2; J: TRBJ2-3; CDR3: ASSRDSGADTQY
V: TRBV30; J: TRBJ1-4; CDR3: AWSFRTGNVRFEKLF
V: TRBV5-4; J: TRBJ1-3; CDR3: ASSVGTGGARGNTIY
V: TRBV29-1; J: TRBJ1-1; CDR3: SVENLREEDTEAF
V: TRBV5-4; J: TRBJ1-1; CDR3: ASSWGGSTEAF
V: TRBV4-2; J: TRBJ2-3; CDR3: ASSQGPDWETDTQY
V: TRBV25-1; J: TRBJ1-1; CDR3: ASSMHQGGAEAF
V: TRBV7-3; J: TRBJ2-3; CDR3: ASSLTPPGTGDTQY
V: TRBV28; J: TRBJ2-2; CDR3: ASSLWALAGGPGELF
V: TRBV28; J: TRBJ1-3; CDR3: ASSSAQGNGNTIY
V: TRBV5-4; J: TRBJ2-5; CDR3: ASGTSGEGETQY
V: TRBV4-1; J: TRBJ2-1; CDR3: ASSQGVGGAPYNEQF
V: TRBV9; J: TRBJ2-7; CDR3: ASSSGQGNEQY
V: TRBV9; J: TRBJ1-1; CDR3: ASSMTGGTEAF
V: TRBV7-8; J: TRBJ1-5; CDR3: ASSLGQESNQPQH
V: TRBV5-1; J: TRBJ1-2; CDR3: ASSLDATGNRGYT
V: TRBV5-4; J: TRBJ1-4; CDR3: ASQQQGGGEKLF
V: TRBV5-1; J: TRBJ1-5; CDR3: ASSPMGGNQPQH
V: TRBV28; J: TRBJ2-3; CDR3: ASSLGLRGGFGTDTQY
V: TRBV6-1; J: TRBJ1-5; CDR3: ASSTSGENQPQH
V: TRBV6-5; J: NA; CDR3: ASSPGTGSYEQY
V: TRBV7-2; J: TRBJ2-7; CDR3: ASSFGQGSYEQY
V: TRBV6-5; J: TRBJ2-2; CDR3: ASSSSYTTGELF
V: TRBV12-5; J: TRBJ1-1; CDR3: ASGGDRQQTEAF
V: TRBV29-1; J: TRBJ2-5; CDR3: SIGLIGTVQETQY
V: TRBV7-2; J: TRBJ2-2; CDR3: ASSPDRARELF
V: TRBV30; J: TRBJ1-1; CDR3: AWSVGRDLATF
V: TRBV5-5; J: TRBJ1-1; CDR3: ASSSPGSLNTEAF
V: TRBV12-5; J: TRBJ2-7; CDR3: ASGLAIDRGLI
V: TRBV7-9; J: TRBJ2-5; CDR3: ASSSRGQVQETQY
V: TRBV7-6; J: TRBJ2-6; CDR3: ASSERSRTMGANVLT
V: TRBV5-1; J: TRBJ2-4; CDR3: ASSQSSRVTSGNIQY
V: TRBV6-1; J: TRBJ1-1; CDR3: ATRRGNTEAF
V: TRBV27; J: TRBJ1-2; CDR3: ASGVTGYGYT
V: TRBV10-3; J: TRBJ1-2; CDR3: AISEGQGDRGYT
V: TRBV29-1; J: TRBJ2-7; CDR3: SHRAGPRGEQY
V: TRBV4-1; J: TRBJ1-1; CDR3: ASSQHLQGVGGQAF
V: TRBV18; J: TRBJ2-7; CDR3: ASSQQGLARRYEQY
V: TRBV6-1; J: TRBJ2-7; CDR3: TSSEQGAQIYEQY